This T cell receptor beta chain emerged from a study of T cells in localized non-small cell lung cancer. General study findings and limits: Highest T cell clonality was seen in uninvolved adjacent lung, surpassing that measured in tumor.

The table lists this clone with a few counts. Its antigen is not known. CDR1 and CDR2 from the germline V gene are SNHLY and FYNNEI. The V gene lost 4 bases and the J gene lost 3 bases, with 4 bases spanning the gap. The CDR3 is made up of 11 amino acids. Profiling relied on immunoSEQ multiplex PCR, and the TCRdb table lists in-frame clones only, not all of them. The repertoire includes around 41,000 clones, around 87% of them detected once, and 7.1% sits in the top ten. The specimen was peripheral blood, collected before any cancer treatment. The sequence came from a woman between 18 and 49 years old with stage III lung adenocarcinoma. The J gene is TRBJ2-7, the V gene TRBV2, with D unresolved. The CDR3 DNA follows: TGTGCCAGCAGTGTGGGCTACGAGCAGTACTTC. It is translated as CASSVGYEQYF.